The sequence of this T cell receptor (beta chain) was determined in a study of OX40 agonist ivuxolimab in advanced cancers. Study as a whole: Hepatocellular carcinoma, melanoma, renal cell or head and neck cancer affected the dose-escalation patients. Study results and limitations: Expanded peripheral T cell antigen specificity was not determined. More expanded clones were found, on average, in CD8+ than in CD4+ T cells.

This table comes from immunoSEQ multiplex PCR, and its TCRdb copy is limited to in-frame clones, with some not included. In the table there are 77,000 or so clones, 80% to 95% of which are singletons. The study sampled blood at baseline, cycle 4 day 1, and cycle 7 day 1. Comment on this clone: Its antigen is still unknown.

Looked up from germline, CDR1 is MNHEY and CDR2 is SMNVEV (reference sequence). Germline trimming cut 6 bases from V and 2 bases from J; bases unmatched to any gene: 11. This CDR3 spans 16 amino acids. The sample was CD4+ or CD8+ T cells sorted from blood, taken in a trial of the OX40 agonist ivuxolimab. This receptor was obtained from an adult with an advanced solid tumor such as melanoma, head and neck, liver or kidney cancer. The rearrangement joins TRBV27 to TRBJ2-3, with 7 nucleotides matching TRBD1. CDR3 protein: CASSPIPTGITDTQYF. CDR3 coding DNA: TGTGCCAGCAGCCCAATCCCGACAGGGATCACAGATACGCAGTATTTT.